The 14 T cell receptor beta chains given below trace back to one sample, sequenced in a study of T cell responses to AZD1222 COVID-19 vaccine. Clones were read by immunoSEQ multiplex PCR, and TCRdb kept only the in-frame ones, dropping some. Among about 31,000 clones listed, 85% to 90% were seen once. Material: peripheral blood, obtained 28 days after the second AZD1222 dose. The source of these receptors is an adult who received the AZD1222 COVID-19 vaccine.

This clone was seen a single time. This chain connects TRBV2 to TRBJ2-1; D tentatively reads TRBD1 or TRBD2 (5 bases each). In germline, CDR1 is SNHLY, CDR2 FYNNEI. V dropped 2 bases and J dropped 4 bases, with 15 bases sitting between them. CDR3 length: 16 amino acids. CDR3 region: CASSEHSAREYNEQFF. The CDR3 coding sequence is TGTGCCAGCAGTGAACATTCGGCCAGGGAGTACAATGAGCAGTTCTTC. The full variable domain, completed using reference TRBV2 and TRBJ2-1, is EPEVTQTPSHQVTQMGQEVILRCVPISNHLYFYWYRQILGQKVEFLVSFYNNEISEKSEIFDDQFSVERPDGSNFTLKIRSTKLEDSAMYFCASSEHSAREYNEQFFGPGTRLTVL.

This clone was seen more than once but under ten times. The chain joins TRBV4-3 to TRBJ2-1; D is possibly TRBD1 or TRBD2 (5 bases each). The germline CDR1 and CDR2 sequences are LGHNA and YSLEER. CDR3 length equals 14 residues. Trimming left V 1 base short and J 1 base short, with 5 bases between. CDR3 protein: CASSQGGSYNEQFF. Here the CDR3 DNA reads TGCGCCAGCAGCCAAGGGGGGTCCTACAATGAGCAGTTCTTC.

The chain combines TRBV27 with TRBJ1-6, with D perhaps TRBD1 (5 bases). The germline CDR1 and CDR2 sequences are MNHEY and SMNVEV (reference sequence). The V end lost 6 bases, the J end lost 8 bases, and 17 bases lay between the germline ends. The length of the CDR3 is 15 residues. The CDR3 loop is CASSPRPGWDSPLHF. In nucleotides, the CDR3 is TGTGCCAGCAGCCCTCGCCCAGGGTGGGATTCACCCCTCCACTTT.

This clone was seen a handful of times. This sequence joins TRBV7-9 and TRBJ1-2, with D perhaps matching TRBD1 (6 bases). The CDR3 is made up of 14 amino acids. V was shortened by 2 bases and J by 7 bases, with 14 bases between the two germline ends. Germline V gene lookup returns CDR1 SEHNR and CDR2 FQNEAQ (reference sequence). CDR3 sequence (DNA): TGTGCCAGCAGCTTAAGGAATACAGGGTCTGGCTACACCTTC. It is translated as CASSLRNTGSGYTF.

This clone was seen a handful of times. V usage is TRBV14 and J usage is TRBJ2-1; 10 bases match TRBD2. Germline CDR1 SGHDN, CDR2 FVKESK. This CDR3 spans 14 amino acids. Losses at the gene ends were 4 bases for V and 6 bases for J; bases not matched to a gene: 3. The CDR3 nucleotides are TGTGCCAGCAGCCCGGTAGCGGGGGGCAATGAGCAGTTCTTC. It codes for CASSPVAGGNEQFF.

CDR3 sequence (DNA): TGTGCCAGCAGCAAGGACAGGGGGGAGTACACTGAAGCTTTCTTT. This encodes CASSKDRGEYTEAFF. This chain joins TRBV11-3 and TRBJ1-1; 10 nucleotides agree with TRBD1. Looked up from germline, CDR1 is SGHNT and CDR2 is YENEEA. CDR3 length: 15 amino acids. With 5 bases clipped from V and 3 bases from J, the junction kept 6 bases outside the gene matches.

The V and J genes are TRBV29-1 and TRBJ2-1, with TRBD1 identical over 11 bases. This CDR3 spans 15 amino acids. The V segment lost 3 bases and the J segment 6 bases; nucleotides outside the gene matches: 7. Germline V gene data show CDR1 as SQVTM and CDR2 as ANQGSEA. The CDR3 reads CSVEAPGQGVNEQFF. The CDR3, as DNA: TGCAGCGTTGAGGCCCCGGGACAGGGGGTCAATGAGCAGTTCTTC.

V and J are TRBV7-3 and TRBJ1-6, with D perhaps TRBD1 (6 bases). Germline lookup yields CDR1 SGHTA and CDR2 FQGTGA. V was trimmed by 4 bases and J by 4 bases, leaving 8 bases between them. The CDR3 sequence is 14 residues long. The CDR3 protein is CASSSTGYNSPLHF. The CDR3, as DNA: TGTGCCAGCAGCTCGACAGGTTATAATTCACCCCTCCACTTT.

The rearrangement joins TRBV29-1 to TRBJ2-7; 10 bases map to TRBD1. CDR1 and CDR2 from the germline V gene are SQVTM and ANQGSEA. This CDR3 region has 14 residues. Trimming at V came to 4 bases and at J to 4 bases, leaving 7 bases not matched to a gene. CDR3 bases: TGCAGCGTTGTTTATGGGGACAGGGGATACGAGCAGTACTTC. This sequence encodes CSVVYGDRGYEQYF.

V is TRBV24-1 and J is TRBJ1-2, with D possibly TRBD1 on 5 matching bases. Germline V gives CDR1 KGHDR, CDR2 SFDVKD. There are 18 residues in the CDR3. V shed 7 bases and J shed 2 bases, with 25 bases lying between them. This chain's CDR3 is CATSQPGDSAGLNYGYTF. For the CDR3, the DNA is TGTGCCACCAGCCAGCCAGGTGACAGCGCCGGCTTAAACTATGGCTACACCTTC.

The J gene is TRBJ2-5, the V gene TRBV7-9; D remains unclear. From germline, CDR1 is SEHNR and CDR2 FQNEAQ (reference sequence). The V and J ends lost 5 bases and 3 bases respectively, with 7 bases between them. This CDR3 has 12 residues. CDR3 sequence reads: CASSPTEETQYF. CDR3 coding DNA: TGTGCCAGCAGCCCGACGGAAGAGACCCAGTACTTC. Based on the CDR3 plus reference TRBV7-9 and TRBJ2-5, the full variable domain is DTGVSQNPRHKITKRGQNVTFRCDPISEHNRLYWYRQTLGQGPEFLTYFQNEAQLEKSRLLSDRFSAERPKGSFSTLEIQRTEQGDSAMYLCASSPTEETQYFGPGTRLLVL.

The CDR3 coding sequence is TGTGCCAGCCGGGACAGCACTTCCTACGAGCAGTACTTC. Amino acids: CASRDSTSYEQYF. The chain carries TRBV19 and TRBJ2-7; 7 positions match TRBD1. Trimming at V came to 9 bases and at J to 1 base, leaving 6 bases not matched to a gene. The CDR3 spans 13 residues. Germline values: CDR1 LNHDA, CDR2 SQIVND (reference sequence).

J is TRBJ2-5 and V is TRBV6-2 or TRBV6-3, with D possibly being TRBD1 or TRBD2 (6 bases each). The V and J ends lost 0 bases and 6 bases respectively, with 11 bases between them. The CDR3 covers 14 residues. Germline V gene lookup returns CDR1 MNHEY and CDR2 SVGEGT. The CDR3 DNA reads as TGTGCCAGCAGTTACTCATCCCGGGGGCAGACCCAGTACTTC. Amino acid sequence: CASSYSSRGQTQYF.

A remark on this clone: An end of the junction does not agree with germline; a read error may underlie this. CDR3 nucleotides: TGTGCCAGTAGTATGAGTGGGACAGCCAACTTC. Encoded protein: CASSMSGTANF. The genes are TRBV19 and TRBJ1-2, with 7 bases aligning to TRBD1. The germline CDR1 and CDR2 sequences are LNHDA and SQIVND (reference sequence). The CDR3 sequence is 11 residues long.